Presented here are 9 T cell receptor beta chains from one specimen sequenced in a study of CD8+CD57+ T cells in acquired aplastic anemia. TCR beta VDJ combinations and CDR3 sequences were profiled from genomic DNA. MiXCR, applied by TCRdb to the reads, yields one record per CDR3 protein. The sample contains roughly 220,000 distinct CDR3 sequences, approximately 60% of which appear only once. Sequenced patients had shown CD8+CD57+ cell expansion by flow cytometry. Sample: sorted CD4+, CD8+, or CD8+CD57+ T cells (not recorded which) from PBMCs. Receptors originate from a human donor with aplastic anemia.

The rearrangement links TRBV12-3 or TRBV12-4 to TRBJ1-6; TRBD1 is a possible D gene (5 bases). Trimming pared 5 bases from V and 8 bases from J, leaving 10 bases between. The CDR3 runs 13 residues. CDR3 region: CASSRDGDSPLHF. CDR3 sequence (DNA): TGTGCCAGCAGTCGGGACGGAGATTCACCCCTCCACTTT.

This clonotype was seen ten or more times. J is TRBJ2-7 and V is TRBV6-5; D might be TRBD1 or TRBD2, each matching 6 bases. This CDR3 is built from 17 residues. Germline V gene lookup returns CDR1 MNHEY and CDR2 SVGAGI. V lost 6 bases and J lost 5, with 26 bases in between. The CDR3 sequence is CASSPFGGDIGVDEQYF. The CDR3 DNA sequence: TGTGCCAGCAGCCCGTTCGGCGGGGACATCGGCGTCGACGAGCAGTACTTC.

The gene calls are TRBV7-3 and TRBJ2-7; a possible D gene is TRBD1 (6 bases). Per the germline V gene, CDR1 is SGHTA and CDR2 is FQGTGA. This CDR3 has 15 amino acids. Between the trimmed V and J ends, which lost 2 bases and 4 bases, there was a span of 15 bases. The CDR3 here is CASSLQAGEPYEQYF. In nucleotides, the CDR3 is TGTGCCAGCAGCTTACAGGCAGGGGAACCTTACGAGCAGTACTTC.

The chain links TRBV4-1 to TRBJ2-2; no clear D. The germline V and J ends were trimmed by 4 bases and 3 bases, with 12 bases remaining between them. CDR3 size: 15 residues. Germline V gives CDR1 MGHRA, CDR2 YSYEKL. CDR3 region: CASSLQRTDTGELFF. The DNA for the CDR3 is TGCGCCAGCAGCCTACAGAGGACCGACACCGGGGAGCTGTTTTTT.

In its sample, this clonotype was seen a few times. The chain has TRBV15 and TRBJ1-2, with D uncertain. Germline V gives CDR1 LNHNV, CDR2 YYDKDF (reference sequence). The CDR3 loop spans 13 amino acids. V was clipped by 0 bases and J by 8 bases, with 10 bases between them. The CDR3 here is CATSRDVVGGYTF. CDR3 coding DNA: TGTGCCACCAGCAGAGATGTGGTAGGAGGCTACACCTTC.

This rearrangement joins TRBV7-3 to TRBJ2-1; 8 nucleotides match TRBD1. The CDR3 totals 15 residues. Germline CDR1 and CDR2: SGHTA and FQGTGA. V lost 5 bases and J lost 2; bases outside the gene matches: 5. The CDR3 loop reads CASSLRGPTYNEQFF. The DNA of the CDR3 is TGTGCCAGCAGCCTCAGGGGGCCCACCTACAATGAGCAGTTCTTC.

The table lists this clonotype with a few counts. The chain has TRBV25-1 and TRBJ2-1; TRBD1 matches 9 bases. The V gene's germline CDR1 is MGHDK and CDR2 SYGVNS. CDR3 length equals 15 residues. Losses at the gene ends were 4 bases for V and 4 bases for J; bases not matched to a gene: 5. This chain's CDR3 is CASSGRGTGYNEQFF. Here the CDR3 DNA reads TGTGCCAGCAGTGGCCGGGGGACAGGGTACAATGAGCAGTTCTTC.

This clonotype was picked up one time. The J gene is TRBJ1-2, the V gene TRBV12-5; tentative D call: TRBD1 (5 bases). Germline loops: CDR1 LGHNT, CDR2 FRNRAP. The CDR3 totals 13 residues. This chain's CDR3 is CASSSIGTGNYTF. CDR3 DNA sequence: TGTGCCAGCAGTTCTATAGGGACCGGTAACTACACCTTC. Variable domain in full (rest from reference TRBV12-5 and TRBJ1-2): DARVTQTPRHKVTEMGQEVTMRCQPILGHNTVFWYRQTMMQGLELLAYFRNRAPLDDSGMPKDRFSAEMPDATLATLKIQPSEPRDSAVYFCASSSIGTGNYTFGSGTRLTVV.

Regarding this clonotype: Because the CDR3's place on the DNA is in doubt, the DNA is left out and the CDR3 is given as listed by TCRdb. The chain links TRBV9 to TRBJ2-5; TRBD2, as called in the table, went unchecked against the DNA. Germline CDR1 SGDLS, CDR2 YYNGEE. The CDR3 is made up of 18 amino acids, end residues included. This CDR3 is CASSAVTGELFFGETQYF.